Following are 8 T cell receptor beta chains from one sample sequenced in a study of cytomegalovirus exposure and HLA in healthy donors. 60 Vbeta and 13 Jbeta primers were used in PCR. The protocol was immunoSEQ multiplex PCR, while the TCRdb copy is restricted to in-frame clones and leaves out a portion. Of roughly 150,000 clones in the sample, roughly 79% were seen once. Sequences were obtained from PBMCs. Receptor source: a woman aged 35 to 49 in good health and CMV-seronegative.

V gene TRBV6-4 combines with J gene TRBJ2-1; 8 nucleotides match TRBD2. Germline CDR1 MRHNA, CDR2 SNTAGT. V lost 0 bases and J lost 7; bases outside the gene matches: 8. The CDR3 consists of 16 residues. The CDR3 spells CASSDSVQGGRNEQFF. CDR3 DNA: TGTGCCAGCAGTGACTCGGTTCAGGGCGGGAGGAATGAGCAGTTCTTC.

The chain joins TRBV7-3 to TRBJ1-2, with 12 bases fitting TRBD1. Unmatched junction bases numbered 6, after V lost 0 bases and J lost 7 bases. The CDR3 spans 16 residues. Germline V gene sequence: CDR1 SGHTA, CDR2 FQGTGA. CDR3: CASSLTGTGGLAGYTF. For the CDR3, the DNA is TGTGCCAGCAGCTTAACCGGGACAGGGGGCCTGGCTGGCTACACCTTC.

The chain links TRBV19 to TRBJ1-2; D ambiguous. This CDR3 contains 13 residues. V was shortened by 3 bases and J by 2 bases, with 7 bases between the two germline ends. Per the germline V gene, CDR1 is LNHDA and CDR2 is SQIVND (reference sequence). CDR3 protein: CASSISQNYGYTF. Here the CDR3 DNA reads TGTGCCAGTAGTATTAGCCAGAACTATGGCTACACCTTC.

V is TRBV7-9 and J is TRBJ2-1; D not certain. The CDR3 length is 15 residues. Trimming shortened V by 0 bases and J by 1 base, and 7 bases separated the two germline ends. Germline assignment: CDR1 SEHNR and CDR2 FQNEAQ (reference sequence). CDR3 coding DNA: TGTGCCAGCAGCTTAGCGGGCTTTTCCTACAATGAGCAGTTCTTC. Its protein product is CASSLAGFSYNEQFF.

This clone was picked up a small number of times. The CDR3 DNA follows: TGTGCCTGGAGTCCCATATTAAGCGGGAGGAAAGAGACCCAGTACTTC. Translated, it gives CAWSPILSGRKETQYF. This rearrangement joins TRBV30 to TRBJ2-5; TRBD2 matches at 9 bases. Germline trimming cut 2 bases from V and 3 bases from J; bases unmatched to any gene: 10. Germline-derived CDR1 and CDR2 are GTSNPN and SVGIG (reference sequence). The CDR3 consists of 16 residues.

This clone was counted a few times. V is TRBV6-5 and J is TRBJ1-1; 8 bases line up with TRBD1. The CDR3 consists of 14 residues. Germline values: CDR1 MNHEY, CDR2 SVGAGI. V dropped 8 bases and J dropped 2; count of bases not matched to a gene: 7. The CDR3 loop is CASYRTGTNTEAFF. In nucleotides, the CDR3 is TGTGCCAGCTACCGGACAGGGACAAACACTGAAGCTTTCTTT.

This rearrangement joins TRBV10-3 to TRBJ2-5; D not resolved. Trimming removed 6 bases from V and 2 bases from J, with 4 bases in between. Germline V CDR1 and CDR2: ENHRY, SYGVKD. The CDR3 is 11 residues long. The CDR3 protein is CAIRQQETQYF. The CDR3 region has the DNA TGTGCCATCAGACAACAAGAGACCCAGTACTTC.

The chain uses TRBV5-1 and TRBJ1-2; 7 bases map to TRBD1. V was pared by 2 bases and J by 8 bases, with 12 bases of the junction left unmatched. The V gene's germline CDR1 is SGHRS and CDR2 YFSETQ. The CDR3 runs to 15 residues. The CDR3 DNA reads TGCGCCAGCAGCTTTACCTCGACAGGGAAGGAAGGCTACACCTTC. Protein sequence: CASSFTSTGKEGYTF.